The T cell receptor (beta chain) under discussion was sequenced for a study of shared clonotypes between healthy human individuals. Study in general: The cohort comprised a couple of women and a few men. Their ages spanned 18 to 49 years.

Comment on this clone: The sample holds other DNA sequences that translate to the same CDR3.

The deep-level immunoSEQ assay was used. Every subset had its genomic DNA shared out evenly among several immunoSEQ plates. Libraries were prepared by immunoSEQ multiplex PCR; TCRdb keeps only in-frame clonotypes and omits some of them. The sample holds approximately 1,500,000 clones, nearly 99% seen once. From germline, CDR1 is SEHNR and CDR2 FQNEAQ (reference sequence). This CDR3 contains 11 residues. V lost 5 bases to trimming and J lost 4 bases, with 6 bases between them. The V call is TRBV7-9, the J call TRBJ2-7; D not resolved. The sequence was obtained from a man under 40 in good health. The sequenced material came from naive CD4+ T cells sorted from blood. Subset here: CD45RA+ positively selected. CDR3 DNA: TGTGCCAGCAGCGCCCTGTACGAGCAGTACTTC. It codes for CASSALYEQYF.